Shown below are 21 T cell receptor beta chains from a single sample sequenced in a study of monozygotic twins with inflammatory bowel disease. One entry per CDR3 protein, without DNA, is what TCRdb gives after re-calling the 5' RACE reads. The table lists around 210,000 distinct CDR3 sequences. Sequencing was done on a sample of blood. The receptors were sampled from a human donor with ulcerative colitis or Crohn's disease, or a healthy co-twin of an affected twin (not recorded which).

The chain combines TRBV2 with TRBJ2-3. Germline CDR1 and CDR2: SNHLY and FYNNEI. CDR3 length: 11 amino acids. The CDR3 sequence: CASRDRLARYF.

The J gene is TRBJ1-6, the V gene TRBV6-2 or TRBV6-3. CDR1 and CDR2 (germline): MNHEY, SVGEGT. The CDR3 length is 14 residues. The CDR3 loop is CASSRFLPMTPLYF.

The CDR3 sequence: CASSQTYNEQFF. The chain links TRBV5-6 to TRBJ2-1. The CDR3 has 12 residues. Germline CDR1 reads SGHDT; CDR2 reads YYEEEE.

The chain recombines TRBV7-8 with TRBJ1-3; the D call from TCRdb, TRBD1, cannot be confirmed without DNA. This CDR3 is built from 18 residues. Germline lookup yields CDR1 SGHVS and CDR2 FQNEAQ. The CDR3 loop reads CASSLRAVGRGSGNTIYF.

The chain joins TRBV27 to TRBJ2-3; TCRdb's D call, TRBD2, is unchecked because there is no DNA. The CDR3 totals 15 residues. The V gene's germline CDR1 is MNHEY and CDR2 SMNVEV (reference sequence). CDR3 loop: CASSSSSGRASAQYF.

V gene TRBV4-3 combines with J gene TRBJ2-7; TCRdb gives TRBD2 as the D gene, but with no DNA this cannot be confirmed. Germline V CDR1 and CDR2: LGHNA, YSLEER. The CDR3 loop spans 15 amino acids. CDR3 residues: CASSQVIGIGYEQYF.

This chain links TRBV12-3 or TRBV12-4 with TRBJ1-5; TCRdb gives TRBD1 as the D gene, but with no DNA this cannot be confirmed. This CDR3 spans 14 amino acids. This chain's CDR3 is CASSLRQGNQPQHF.

This chain joins TRBV28 and TRBJ2-2; TCRdb picks TRBD1, but there is no DNA to check that call. This CDR3 has 14 residues. Germline loops: CDR1 MDHEN, CDR2 SYDVKM. The CDR3: CASLQGWYTGELFF.

The chain combines TRBV20-1 with TRBJ2-5; TCRdb's D call, TRBD1, is unchecked because there is no DNA. CDR3 length equals 16 residues. Germline CDR1 is DFQATT and CDR2 is SNEGSKA (reference sequence). CDR3 in amino acids: CSARDLAGTPRETQYF.

The chain couples TRBV5-1 to TRBJ2-7; without DNA, the TCRdb call of TRBD1 cannot be checked. Per germline, CDR1 SGHRS and CDR2 YFSETQ. The CDR3 has 14 amino acids. The CDR3 here is CASSYGDRGHEQYF.

The chain carries TRBV7-9 and TRBJ1-1. Germline assignment: CDR1 SEHNR and CDR2 FQNEAQ (reference sequence). The CDR3 runs 14 residues. CDR3 residues: CASSLRVQGTEAFF. The entire variable domain, with the rest obtained from reference TRBV7-9 and TRBJ1-1, is as follows: DTGVSQNPRHKITKRGQNVTFRCDPISEHNRLYWYRQTLGQGPEFLTYFQNEAQLEKSRLLSDRFSAERPKGSFSTLEIQRTEQGDSAMYLCASSLRVQGTEAFFGQGTRLTVV.

This CDR3 is CSASRDMGRNEQYF. The chain uses TRBV20-1 and TRBJ2-7; the D call of TRBD1 rests on TCRdb alone, since no DNA is present to check it. Germline values: CDR1 DFQATT, CDR2 SNEGSKA (reference sequence). CDR3 length: 14 amino acids.

The CDR3 sequence is CATSRGDRGYGYTF. The chain uses TRBV15 and TRBJ1-2; TCRdb outputs TRBD1, but without DNA this stays unchecked. This CDR3 is built from 14 residues. CDR1 is LNHNV, CDR2 YYDKDF, per germline (reference sequence). Full variable domain (outside the CDR3, taken from reference TRBV15 and TRBJ1-2): DAMVIQNPRYQVTQFGKPVTLSCSQTLNHNVMYWYQQKSSQAPKLLFHYYDKDFNNEADTPDNFQSRRPNTSFCFLDIRSPGLGDTAMYLCATSRGDRGYGYTFGSGTRLTVV.

The chain couples TRBV3-1 to TRBJ2-3; TCRdb's D gene call, TRBD2, goes unchecked for lack of DNA. This CDR3 spans 16 amino acids. In germline, CDR1 is LGHDT, CDR2 YNNKEL (reference sequence). This CDR3 reads CASSQDVGGSTDTQYF.

V usage is TRBV7-9 and J usage is TRBJ2-6; TCRdb returns TRBD1, unconfirmable since there is no DNA. The CDR3 consists of 15 residues. CDR1 SEHNR and CDR2 FQNEAQ come from the germline V gene (reference sequence). The CDR3 reads CASSYRFSGANVLTF.

This rearrangement joins TRBV29-1 to TRBJ1-3. The germline CDR1 and CDR2 sequences are SQVTM and ANQGSEA. This CDR3 spans 17 amino acids. The CDR3 protein is CSVEDGTQALGWDTIYF.

The V call is TRBV10-3, the J call TRBJ2-5; the TCRdb D gene call, TRBD1, has no DNA to confirm it. The CDR3 is 15 residues long. In germline, CDR1 is ENHRY, CDR2 SYGVKD. The CDR3 protein is CAISRSVDRQETQYF.

The rearrangement joins TRBV2 to TRBJ2-7. CDR1 is SNHLY, CDR2 FYNNEI, per germline. The CDR3 totals 11 residues. CDR3 sequence reads: CATAATYEQYF.

V usage is TRBV5-1 and J usage is TRBJ2-7. Germline V gene lookup returns CDR1 SGHRS and CDR2 YFSETQ. There are 15 residues in the CDR3. The CDR3: CASSYAGGRYYEQYF.

The V call is TRBV20-1, the J call TRBJ1-5; TCRdb's assignment of TRBD1 cannot be checked, as there is no DNA. The length of the CDR3 is 15 residues. CDR1 is DFQATT, CDR2 SNEGSKA, per germline (reference sequence). The CDR3 loop reads CSARDFTGDNQPQHF.

The chain recombines TRBV5-1 with TRBJ1-2. Germline lookup yields CDR1 SGHRS and CDR2 YFSETQ. This CDR3 spans 13 amino acids. This CDR3 is CASSPTALAGYTF.